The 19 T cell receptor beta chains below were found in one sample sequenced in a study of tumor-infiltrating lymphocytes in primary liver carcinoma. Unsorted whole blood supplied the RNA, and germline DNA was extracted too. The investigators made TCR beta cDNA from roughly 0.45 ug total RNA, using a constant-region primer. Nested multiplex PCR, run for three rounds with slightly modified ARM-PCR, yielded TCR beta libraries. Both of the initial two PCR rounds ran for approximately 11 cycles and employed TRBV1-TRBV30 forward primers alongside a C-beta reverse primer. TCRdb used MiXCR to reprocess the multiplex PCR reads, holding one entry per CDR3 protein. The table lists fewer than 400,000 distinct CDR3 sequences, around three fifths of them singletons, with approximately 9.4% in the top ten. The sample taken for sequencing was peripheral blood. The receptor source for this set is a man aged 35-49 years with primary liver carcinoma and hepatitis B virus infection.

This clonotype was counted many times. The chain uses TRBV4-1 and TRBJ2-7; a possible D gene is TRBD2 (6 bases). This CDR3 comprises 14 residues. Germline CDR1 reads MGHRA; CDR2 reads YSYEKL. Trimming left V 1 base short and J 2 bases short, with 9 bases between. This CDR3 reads CASSQGDSAYEQYF. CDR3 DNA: TGCGCCAGCAGCCAAGGGGACTCAGCCTACGAGCAGTACTTC.

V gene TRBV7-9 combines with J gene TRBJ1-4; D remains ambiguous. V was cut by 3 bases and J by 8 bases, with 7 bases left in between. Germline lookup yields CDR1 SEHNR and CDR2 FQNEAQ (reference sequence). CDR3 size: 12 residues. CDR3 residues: CASSFTGEKLFF. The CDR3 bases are TGTGCCAGCAGCTTCACGGGGGAAAAACTGTTTTTT.

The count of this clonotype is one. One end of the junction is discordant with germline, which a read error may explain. The CDR3 region has the DNA TGTGCCTGGAACAGGGCGAACACCGGGGTGCTGTTTTTT. The encoded protein is CAWNRANTGVLFF. The chain is built from TRBV30 and TRBJ2-2, with D perhaps matching TRBD1 (6 bases). Germline V gives CDR1 GTSNPN, CDR2 SVGIG (reference sequence). The CDR3 spans 13 residues. Using reference TRBV30 and TRBJ2-2 for the parts outside the CDR3, the full variable domain is SQTIHQWPATLVQPVGSPLSLECTVEGTSNPNLYWYRQAAGRGLQLLFYSVGIGQISSEVPQNLSASRPQDRQFILSSKKLLLSDSGFYLCAWNRANTGVLFFGEGSRLTVL.

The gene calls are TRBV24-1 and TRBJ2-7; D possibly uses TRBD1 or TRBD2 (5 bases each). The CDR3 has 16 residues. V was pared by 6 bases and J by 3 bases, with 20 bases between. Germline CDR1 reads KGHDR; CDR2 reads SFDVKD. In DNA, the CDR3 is TGTGCCACCAGTACGACAGAGGGTGGAGTGGGCTACGAGCAGTACTTC. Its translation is CATSTTEGGVGYEQYF.

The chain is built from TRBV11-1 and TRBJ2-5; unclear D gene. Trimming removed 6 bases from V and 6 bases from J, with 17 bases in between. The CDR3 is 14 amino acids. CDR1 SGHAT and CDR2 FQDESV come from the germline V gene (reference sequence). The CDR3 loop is CASRPGQVRKTQYF. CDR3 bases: TGTGCCAGCAGACCGGGTCAGGTGCGTAAGACCCAGTACTTC.

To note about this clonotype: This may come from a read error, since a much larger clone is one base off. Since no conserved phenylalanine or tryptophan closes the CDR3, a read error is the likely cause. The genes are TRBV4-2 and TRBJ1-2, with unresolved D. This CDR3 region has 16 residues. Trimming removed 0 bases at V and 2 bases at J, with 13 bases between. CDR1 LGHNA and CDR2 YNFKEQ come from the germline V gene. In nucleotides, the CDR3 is TGTGCCAGCAGCCAAGAGATAAGGAACGGGAACTATGGCTACACCCTC. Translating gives CASSQEIRNGNYGYTL.

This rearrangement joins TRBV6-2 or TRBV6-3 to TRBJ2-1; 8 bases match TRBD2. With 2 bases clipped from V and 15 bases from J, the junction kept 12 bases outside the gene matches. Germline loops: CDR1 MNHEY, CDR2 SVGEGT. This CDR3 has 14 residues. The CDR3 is CASSYQRERPWLFF. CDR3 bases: TGTGCCAGCAGTTACCAGCGGGAGCGCCCCTGGCTGTTCTTC.

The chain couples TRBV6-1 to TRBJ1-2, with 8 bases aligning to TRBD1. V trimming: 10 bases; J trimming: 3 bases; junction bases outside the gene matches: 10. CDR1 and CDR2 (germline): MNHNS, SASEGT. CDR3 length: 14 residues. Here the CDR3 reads CATLMTGVDYGYTF. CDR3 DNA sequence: TGTGCCACTCTCATGACAGGGGTGGACTATGGCTACACCTTC.

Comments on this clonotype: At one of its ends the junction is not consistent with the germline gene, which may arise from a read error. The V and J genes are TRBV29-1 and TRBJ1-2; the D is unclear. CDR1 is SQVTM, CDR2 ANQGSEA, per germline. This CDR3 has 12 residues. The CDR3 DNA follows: TGCAGCGCGAGACAAGGCTTGTATGGATACACCTTC. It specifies CSARQGLYGYTF.

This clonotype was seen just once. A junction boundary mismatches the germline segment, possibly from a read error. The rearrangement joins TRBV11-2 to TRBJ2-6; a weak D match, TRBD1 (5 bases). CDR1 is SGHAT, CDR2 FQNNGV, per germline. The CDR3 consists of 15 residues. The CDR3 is CTSWSDSSGANVLTF. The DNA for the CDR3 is TGTACCAGCTGGTCAGACAGCTCTGGGGCCAACGTCCTGACTTTC.

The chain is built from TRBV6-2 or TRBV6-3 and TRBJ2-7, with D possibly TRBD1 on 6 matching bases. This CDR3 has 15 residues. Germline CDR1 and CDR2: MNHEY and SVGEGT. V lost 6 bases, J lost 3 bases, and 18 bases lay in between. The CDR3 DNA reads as TGTGCCAGCAGAAACGCCGGGACACAAAGCTACGAGCAGTACTTC. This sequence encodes CASRNAGTQSYEQYF.

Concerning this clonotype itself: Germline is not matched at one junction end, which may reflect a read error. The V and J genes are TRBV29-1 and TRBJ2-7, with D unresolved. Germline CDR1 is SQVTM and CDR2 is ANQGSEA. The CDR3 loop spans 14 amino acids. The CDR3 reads CCVWTVQTSYEQYF. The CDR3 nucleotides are TGCTGCGTTTGGACGGTTCAAACGTCCTACGAGCAGTACTTC.

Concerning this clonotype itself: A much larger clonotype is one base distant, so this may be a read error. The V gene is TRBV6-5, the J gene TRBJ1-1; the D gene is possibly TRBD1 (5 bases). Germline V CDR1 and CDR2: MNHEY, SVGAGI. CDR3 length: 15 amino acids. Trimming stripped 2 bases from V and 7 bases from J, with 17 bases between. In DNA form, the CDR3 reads TGTGCCAGCAGTTACCGAGGGGTTCTTAGCATTGAAGCTTTCTTT. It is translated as CASSYRGVLSIEAFF.

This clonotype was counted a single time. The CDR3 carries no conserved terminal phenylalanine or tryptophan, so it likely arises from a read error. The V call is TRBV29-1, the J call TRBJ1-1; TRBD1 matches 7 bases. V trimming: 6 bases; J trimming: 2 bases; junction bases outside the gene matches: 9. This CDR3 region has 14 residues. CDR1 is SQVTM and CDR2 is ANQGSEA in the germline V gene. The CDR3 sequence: CSVAGGGLNTEAFL. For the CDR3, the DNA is TGCAGCGTCGCAGGGGGGGGCCTAAACACTGAAGCTTTCTTA.

The CDR3 DNA is TGTGCCCACAGCGACTCTAGCACATCCTACAATGAGCAGTTCTTC. It codes for CAHSDSSTSYNEQFF. The chain is built from TRBV11-1 and TRBJ2-1; a weak D match, TRBD2 (5 bases). Trimming took 11 bases from V and 1 from J, leaving 18 bases between them. Looked up from germline, CDR1 is SGHAT and CDR2 is FQDESV (reference sequence). The CDR3 is 15 amino acids.

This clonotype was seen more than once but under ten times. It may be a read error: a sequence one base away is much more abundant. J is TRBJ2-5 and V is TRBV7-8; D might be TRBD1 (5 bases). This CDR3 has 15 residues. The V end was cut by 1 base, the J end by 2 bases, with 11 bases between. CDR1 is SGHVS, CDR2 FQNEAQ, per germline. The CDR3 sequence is CASSLVGAGQETQYF. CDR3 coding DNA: TGTGCCAGCAGCTTAGTAGGGGCAGGACAAGAGACCCAGTACTTC.

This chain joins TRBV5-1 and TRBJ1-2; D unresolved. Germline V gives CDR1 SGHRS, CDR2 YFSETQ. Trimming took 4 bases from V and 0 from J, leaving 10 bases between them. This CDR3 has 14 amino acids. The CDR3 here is CASSKTQANYGYTF. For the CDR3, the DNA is TGCGCCAGCAGCAAAACTCAAGCTAACTATGGCTACACCTTC. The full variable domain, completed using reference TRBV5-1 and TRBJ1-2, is KAGVTQTPRYLIKTRGQQVTLSCSPISGHRSVSWYQQTPGQGLQFLFEYFSETQRNKGNFPGRFSGRQFSNSRSEMNVSTLELGDSALYLCASSKTQANYGYTFGSGTRLTVV.

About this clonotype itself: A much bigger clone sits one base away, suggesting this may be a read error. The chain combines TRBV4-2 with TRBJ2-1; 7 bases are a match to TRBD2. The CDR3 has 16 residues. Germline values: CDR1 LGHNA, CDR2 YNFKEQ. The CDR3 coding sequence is TGTGTCAGCAGCCAAGTGAAGGGGCGGGGGTACAATGAGCAGTTCTTC. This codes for CVSSQVKGRGYNEQFF.

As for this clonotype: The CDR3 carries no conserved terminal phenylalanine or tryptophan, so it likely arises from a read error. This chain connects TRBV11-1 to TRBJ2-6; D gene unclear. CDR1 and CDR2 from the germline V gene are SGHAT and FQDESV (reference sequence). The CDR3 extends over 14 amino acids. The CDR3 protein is CASQEFSGTNVLTL. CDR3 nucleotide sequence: TGTGCCAGCCAGGAGTTCTCTGGGACCAACGTCCTGACTCTC.